Following are 25 T cell receptor beta chains from one sample sequenced in a study of T cells in Graves' hyperthyroidism and ophthalmopathy. Amplification of TCR beta CDR3 regions was performed using RNA transcripts as template. HTBI primers drove first-round RT-PCR of the TCR CDR3. Via MiXCR, TCRdb re-called the multiplex PCR reads, giving one row per CDR3 protein. The sample yields roughly 200,000 distinct CDR3 sequences, around 17% seen once. Sequenced material: blood. The receptors were sampled from a man aged 40-49 years with Graves' hyperthyroidism.

Ten or more counts support this clonotype. The V gene is TRBV20-1, the J gene TRBJ1-1; tentative D call: TRBD1 (5 bases). The CDR3 loop spans 11 amino acids. The germline V gene has CDR1 DFQATT and CDR2 SNEGSKA (reference sequence). The CDR3 region has the DNA TGCGAGCTTGGGGGGAACACTGAAGCTTTCTTT. Translating it yields CELGGNTEAFF.

This clonotype was seen many times. The chain recombines TRBV11-2 with TRBJ2-7; D gene ambiguous. The CDR3 totals 12 residues. V was cut by 3 bases and J by 5 bases, with 8 bases left in between. Germline V gene sequence: CDR1 SGHAT, CDR2 FQNNGV. The CDR3 region is CASSFAGDEQYF. DNA of the CDR3: TGTGCCAGCAGCTTTGCTGGGGACGAGCAGTACTTC.

This clonotype has a count of ten or more. This chain connects TRBV6-1 to TRBJ2-2; unclear D gene. CDR3 length: 13 amino acids. Per germline, CDR1 MNHNS and CDR2 SASEGT. Trimming left V 2 bases short and J 5 bases short, with 6 bases between. The CDR3, as DNA: TGTGCCAGCAGTGAATACTGGACCGGGGAGCTGTTTTTT. The encoded protein is CASSEYWTGELFF.

Only one count was recorded for this clonotype. This chain links TRBV5-4 with TRBJ2-1, with 8 nucleotides matching TRBD1. The germline gives CDR1 SGHNT, CDR2 YYREEE (reference sequence). The V gene end was trimmed by 4 bases and the J gene end by 5 bases; junction bases not matched to a gene: 14. The CDR3 is 17 residues long. CDR3: CASSIYMTGESNNEQFF. The CDR3 DNA sequence: TGTGCCAGCAGCATATACATGACAGGGGAATCAAACAATGAGCAGTTCTTC.

This clonotype was seen at least ten times. This chain links TRBV7-9 with TRBJ2-7, with 9 nucleotides matching TRBD2. Germline V gene lookup returns CDR1 SEHNR and CDR2 FQNEAQ (reference sequence). The CDR3 extends over 15 amino acids. V shed 8 bases and J 4 bases; nucleotides not matched to a gene: 12. CDR3 nucleotides: TGTGCCAGCGGAAGGTTGCTAGCGGGGATGTACGAGCAGTACTTC. Translated: CASGRLLAGMYEQYF.

As concerns this clonotype: The junction departs from the called germline gene at one end, perhaps through a read error. The chain has TRBV6-2 or TRBV6-3 and TRBJ2-3; 7 bases are a match to TRBD1. Germline V gene sequence: CDR1 MNHEY, CDR2 SVGEGT. CDR3 length equals 15 residues. CDR3 sequence: CAGSVEGAFTDTQYF. CDR3 nucleotides: TGTGCCGGCAGTGTTGAGGGGGCCTTCACAGATACGCAGTATTTT.

The V and J genes are TRBV9 and TRBJ2-5, with TRBD2 as a possible D gene (5 bases). Germline V lookup: CDR1 SGDLS, CDR2 YYNGEE. V lost 0 bases to trimming and J lost 1 base, with 13 bases between them. The CDR3 is 16 residues long. The CDR3 region is CASSVDRGLIQETQYF. CDR3 sequence (DNA): TGTGCCAGCAGCGTAGATAGAGGGCTAATCCAAGAGACCCAGTACTTC.

In regard to this clonotype: One end of the junction fails to match germline, which may point to a read error. The V gene is TRBV7-7, the J gene TRBJ2-5; 7 bases agree with TRBD1. Germline-derived CDR1 and CDR2 are SSHAT and FNYEAQ (reference sequence). This CDR3 is 15 amino acids long. The CDR3, as DNA: TGTGCTAGCAGCCCCCAGGGACAGTCATGGGGGACCCAGTACTTC. Protein product: CASSPQGQSWGTQYF.

This clonotype appeared many times. The chain uses TRBV7-9 and TRBJ2-7; 7 nucleotides agree with TRBD1. Unmatched junction bases numbered 13, after V lost 6 bases and J lost 2 bases. The V gene's germline CDR1 is SEHNR and CDR2 FQNEAQ (reference sequence). The CDR3 covers 16 residues. For the CDR3, the DNA is TGTGCCAGCAGGCCCGTAACATGGGGACAGCCCTACGAGCAGTACTTC. Translation gives CASRPVTWGQPYEQYF.

This clonotype was seen a handful of times. The genes are TRBV20-1 and TRBJ2-4; D perhaps matches TRBD2 (6 bases). The CDR3 contains 12 residues. Trimming pared 3 bases from V and 8 bases from J, leaving 11 bases between. CDR1 and CDR2 from the germline V gene are DFQATT and SNEGSKA (reference sequence). The CDR3: CSARTRIDIQYF. The DNA of the CDR3 is TGCAGTGCTAGGACTAGAATAGACATTCAGTACTTC.

This clonotype was counted ten times or more. The chain carries TRBV2 and TRBJ2-2, with TRBD1 matching over 8 bases. V was clipped by 10 bases and J by 3 bases; unmatched bases: 7. The CDR3 consists of 14 residues. Germline V gene lookup returns CDR1 SNHLY and CDR2 FYNNEI. The CDR3: CATAPDRDTGELFF. The CDR3 DNA reads TGTGCCACCGCCCCGGACAGGGACACCGGGGAGCTGTTTTTT.

This clonotype came up many times. The chain joins TRBV19 to TRBJ2-3, with TRBD2 identical over 15 bases. The CDR3 contains 20 residues. V lost 5 bases and J lost 0; bases outside the gene matches: 12. Germline CDR1 and CDR2: LNHDA and SQIVND (reference sequence). The DNA of the CDR3 is TGTGCCAGTAGTGGACCCGGGACTAGCGGGGGGCACCCGAGCACAGATACGCAGTATTTT. This sequence encodes CASSGPGTSGGHPSTDTQYF. Full variable domain (remainder filled in from reference TRBV19 and TRBJ2-3): DGGITQSPKYLFRKEGQNVTLSCEQNLNHDAMYWYRQDPGQGLRLIYYSQIVNDFQKGDIAEGYSVSREKKESFPLTVTSAQKNPTAFYLCASSGPGTSGGHPSTDTQYFGPGTRLTVL.

This clonotype has a handful of counts. The V gene is TRBV30, the J gene TRBJ1-6; tentatively, D is TRBD1 (5 bases). Germline loops: CDR1 GTSNPN, CDR2 SVGIG (reference sequence). V was cut by 3 bases and J by 6 bases, with 9 bases left in between. The CDR3 sequence is 13 residues long. The CDR3 reads CAWRPGINSPLHF. For the CDR3, the DNA is TGTGCCTGGAGGCCAGGGATTAATTCACCCCTCCACTTT.

This clonotype was detected many times. The V and J genes are TRBV7-3 and TRBJ1-1; the D is unclear. The CDR3 extends over 14 amino acids. CDR1 is SGHTA, CDR2 FQGTGA, per germline. Trimming shortened V by 5 bases and J by 3 bases, and 13 bases separated the two germline ends. CDR3 sequence: CASSLSPWDTEAFF. The CDR3 DNA follows: TGTGCCAGCAGCCTAAGCCCCTGGGACACTGAAGCTTTCTTT.

This clonotype was observed many times. The chain has TRBV30 and TRBJ2-5; perhaps D is TRBD1 or TRBD2 (5 bases each). CDR3 length: 13 amino acids. Trimming cost V 2 bases and J 4 bases, with 11 bases left between them. Germline CDR1 reads GTSNPN; CDR2 reads SVGIG (reference sequence). The CDR3 DNA reads as TGTGCCTGGAGTTGGAGGCAGGGAGAGACCCAGTACTTC. This encodes CAWSWRQGETQYF. The complete variable domain, with remaining parts taken from reference TRBV30 and TRBJ2-5, reads SQTIHQWPATLVQPVGSPLSLECTVEGTSNPNLYWYRQAAGRGLQLLFYSVGIGQISSEVPQNLSASRPQDRQFILSSKKLLLSDSGFYLCAWSWRQGETQYFGPGTRLLVL.

The sample holds many counts of this clonotype. The rearrangement joins TRBV7-8 to TRBJ1-5; perhaps TRBD1 as D (5 bases). Germline V gene sequence: CDR1 SGHVS, CDR2 FQNEAQ. The V gene lost 4 bases and the J gene lost 4 bases, with 8 bases spanning the gap. This CDR3 contains 13 residues. This CDR3 reads CASSYGGNQPQHF. CDR3 nucleotides: TGTGCCAGCAGCTACGGGGGGAATCAGCCCCAGCATTTT. Full variable domain (missing parts from reference TRBV7-8 and TRBJ1-5): GAGVSQSPRYKVAKRGQDVALRCDPISGHVSLFWYQQALGQGPEFLTYFQNEAQLDKSGLPSDRFFAERPEGSVSTLKIQRTQQEDSAVYLCASSYGGNQPQHFGDGTRLSIL.

This clonotype has at least ten counts. The chain links TRBV28 to TRBJ2-7; 10 nucleotides match TRBD1. Germline CDR1 MDHEN, CDR2 SYDVKM. This CDR3 contains 15 residues. Unmatched junction bases numbered 7, after V lost 5 bases and J lost 3 bases. CDR3 nucleotide sequence: TGTGCCAGCAGTCCTCTCCGGGACAGGGGCTACGAGCAGTACTTC. It encodes CASSPLRDRGYEQYF.

There are many counts of this clonotype. This chain links TRBV12-3 or TRBV12-4 with TRBJ1-5, with D perhaps TRBD1 (5 bases). Deletions cut 6 bases from V and 1 base from J, with 10 bases between. This CDR3 has 14 amino acids. CDR3 in DNA: TGTGCCAGCAGAGGGACGGTAAGCAATCAGCCCCAGCATTTT. Protein sequence: CASRGTVSNQPQHF.

This clonotype came up many times. V is TRBV15 and J is TRBJ2-1, with D uncertain. In germline, CDR1 is LNHNV, CDR2 YYDKDF (reference sequence). The V gene lost 8 bases and the J gene lost 8 bases, with 19 bases spanning the gap. The length of the CDR3 is 14 residues. The CDR3 DNA reads as TGTGCCACCTCTCAACTAAGACAAGGCGATGAGCAGTTCTTC. It translates to CATSQLRQGDEQFF.

The sample holds many counts of this clonotype. The chain joins TRBV10-3 to TRBJ2-2; D gene ambiguous. The CDR3 covers 13 residues. V was shortened by 1 base and J by 2 bases, with 2 bases between the two germline ends. Germline CDR1 is ENHRY and CDR2 is SYGVKD. CDR3 in amino acids: CAISEFNTGELFF. CDR3 coding DNA: TGTGCCATCAGTGAGTTCAACACCGGGGAGCTGTTTTTT.

V is TRBV9 and J is TRBJ1-1; unclear D gene. The CDR3 is 16 amino acids. Trimming left V 0 bases short and J 2 bases short, with 14 bases between. The germline CDR1 and CDR2 sequences are SGDLS and YYNGEE. CDR3 DNA: TGTGCCAGCAGCGTAGAGGCAGGCTATAGTAACACTGAAGCTTTCTTT. It codes for CASSVEAGYSNTEAFF.

J is TRBJ1-1 and V is TRBV20-1; 7 bases match TRBD1. V dropped 5 bases and J dropped 1; count of bases not matched to a gene: 10. The CDR3 consists of 15 residues. CDR1 is DFQATT, CDR2 SNEGSKA, per germline (reference sequence). CDR3 region: CSALDRVGANTEAFF. Here the CDR3 DNA reads TGCAGTGCTCTAGACAGGGTTGGAGCGAACACTGAAGCTTTCTTT.

This clonotype was recorded a few times. V is TRBV7-9 and J is TRBJ1-4; tentative D call: TRBD1 (6 bases). Germline V gene lookup returns CDR1 SEHNR and CDR2 FQNEAQ (reference sequence). The CDR3 has 12 amino acids. V shed 6 bases and J shed 8 bases, with 10 bases lying between them. The CDR3 DNA follows: TGTGCCAGCAGTACGGGGACAGAAAAACTGTTTTTT. Protein sequence: CASSTGTEKLFF.

This clonotype was recorded a few times. The chain recombines TRBV4-3 with TRBJ1-3, with D perhaps matching TRBD1 (6 bases). Trimming shortened V by 0 bases and J by 2 bases, and 11 bases separated the two germline ends. The CDR3 is 16 amino acids. Germline V lookup: CDR1 LGHNA, CDR2 YSLEER. CDR3 sequence (DNA): TGCGCCAGCAGCCAAGAATTCCGACAGGCTGGAAACACCATATATTTT. This translates into CASSQEFRQAGNTIYF.

At least ten counts were recorded for this clonotype. This chain connects TRBV5-6 to TRBJ1-1; TRBD1 aligns across 9 bases. V shed 4 bases, J shed 5 bases, and the junction held 3 bases outside the gene matches. This CDR3 has 13 residues. CDR1 and CDR2 from the germline V gene are SGHDT and YYEEEE. The CDR3 is CASSPGQGTEAFF. The DNA of the CDR3 is TGTGCCAGCAGCCCGGGACAGGGAACTGAAGCTTTCTTT.